A single sample is the source of the 5 T cell receptor beta chains below, sequenced in a study of post-analysis software for immune sequencing data. Regarding the study as a whole: Five or six TRBV segments, TRBV5-6, TRBV5-1 and TRBV20-1 among them, were found more frequent in patients than controls.

cDNA libraries for TCR beta contained unique molecular identifiers. From the PCR reads, TCRdb called clonotypes with MiXCR, one entry per CDR3 protein. The sample carries 400,000 to 500,000 distinct CDR3 sequences, over 30% recorded once. These TCRs are of unknown antigen specificity. Sequenced input: blood. The receptors were sampled from a girl aged 2 to 9 with multiple sclerosis.

The chain couples TRBV28 to TRBJ2-7, with 9 bases aligning to TRBD1. The junction had 14 bases not matched to a gene; V was cut back by 10 bases and J by 4 bases. The CDR3 totals 15 residues. Germline V gene data show CDR1 as MDHEN and CDR2 as SYDVKM. The CDR3 protein is CANIPGQGSGYEQYF. CDR3 bases: TGTGCCAACATTCCGGGACAGGGATCGGGGTACGAGCAGTACTTC. Full variable domain (outside the CDR3, taken from reference TRBV28 and TRBJ2-7): DVKVTQSSRYLVKRTGEKVFLECVQDMDHENMFWYRQDPGLGLRLIYFSYDVKMKEKGDIPEGYSVSREKKERFSLILESASTNQTSMYLCANIPGQGSGYEQYFGPGTRLTVT.

This clonotype was detected only a few times. This chain links TRBV12-5 with TRBJ2-4; D call uncertain. The end of the DNA aligns better with TRBJ2-7, so the J call may be wrong. Looked up from germline, CDR1 is LGHNT and CDR2 is FRNRAP. CDR3 length: 12 residues. The CDR3 here is CASENPLGEQYF. The CDR3 DNA reads as TGTGCTAGTGAAAACCCTTTAGGCGAGCAGTACTTC.

This clonotype appeared a few times. The rearrangement links TRBV29-1 to TRBJ2-1, with a weak D call TRBD2 (6 bases). This CDR3 region has 14 residues. V shed 1 base and J shed 10 bases, with 17 bases lying between them. CDR1 SQVTM and CDR2 ANQGSEA come from the germline V gene. DNA of the CDR3: TGCAGCGTTGAAGGACTGGCGGGACGGCCGGAGCAGTTCTTC. Its protein product is CSVEGLAGRPEQFF.

This clonotype has just a few counts. V is TRBV20-1 and J is TRBJ2-1; a possible D gene is TRBD2 (6 bases). V lost 3 bases, J lost 1 base, and 13 bases lay in between. CDR1 is DFQATT and CDR2 is SNEGSKA in the germline V gene (reference sequence). This CDR3 comprises 15 residues. CDR3 bases: TGCAGTGCTAGGGGGCGGGGCCGGTCCTACAATGAGCAGTTCTTC. Protein: CSARGRGRSYNEQFF.

The chain carries TRBV10-3 and TRBJ2-7, with 8 bases aligning to TRBD1. The J segment lost 2 bases and the V segment lost 4 bases, leaving 4 bases of the junction unmatched. The germline V gene encodes CDR1 ENHRY and CDR2 SYGVKD. The CDR3 contains 14 residues. CDR3 nucleotides: TGTGCCATCAGTGGAGGACAGGGTACCTACGAGCAGTACTTC. Translating it yields CAISGGQGTYEQYF.